A selection of T cell receptor beta chains follows, all from one sample in a study of control samples from healthy donors and cancer patients. Data came from immunoSEQ multiplex PCR; TCRdb stores just in-frame clones and leaves some out. The sample has approximately 100,000 clones, more than 90% seen once. Sequencing used blood. The receptors come from a human donor in good health. The donor label of this sample is uncertain. The CDR3 runs from the conserved cysteine through the conserved F or W. Each record gives: clone size, D gene, V gene, J gene, CDR3 DNA, CDR3 protein. The D gene is left open where the match is weak. Size tells how often a clone was seen (once, few, many) or the class of an expanded clone, and some rows leave it out.

NA	TRBD1	TRBV25-1	TRBJ2-1	TGTGCCAGCAGTGATCGAGGGGGCCCGACCCCCTACAATGAGCAGTTCTTC	CASSDRGGPTPYNEQFF
NA	NA	TRBV7-9	TRBJ2-1	TGTGCCAGCAGCTTAGAGCCGGATGAGCAGTTCTTC	CASSLEPDEQFF
NA	NA	TRBV6-4	TRBJ1-5	TGTGCCAGCAGTTCCTCCCGTAATCAGCCCCAGCATTTT	CASSSSRNQPQHF
NA	NA	TRBV1	TRBJ2-1	TGCACCAGCAGCCAAGTTGAACTCAGTGAGCAGTTCTTC	CTSSQVELSEQFF
NA	NA	TRBV3-1/TRBV3-2	TRBJ1-1	TGTGCCAGCAGCCAAAGTGGGGGGAGGTCCACTGAAGCTTTCTTT	CASSQSGGRSTEAFF
NA	TRBD1	TRBV25-1	TRBJ2-7	TGTGCCAGCAGTGCACCACGGGACAGATCCTACGAGCAGTACTTC	CASSAPRDRSYEQYF
NA	TRBD1	TRBV5-5	TRBJ2-7	TGTGCCAGCAGCTTACGGACAGGGGACTACGAGCAGTACTTC	CASSLRTGDYEQYF
NA	TRBD1	TRBV10-3	TRBJ2-3	TGTGCCATCAGAGGACAGGGATTGGATACGCAGTATTTT	CAIRGQGLDTQYF
NA	NA	TRBV10-3	TRBJ2-3	TGTGCCATCAGTCCCGTACTCGGCACAGATACGCAGTATTTT	CAISPVLGTDTQYF
NA	NA	TRBV2	TRBJ1-1	TGTGCCAGCACTATGAACACTGAAGCTTTCTTT	CASTMNTEAFF
once	NA	TRBV12-3/TRBV12-4	TRBJ2-1	TGTGCCAGCAGCCCCGGGTATGAGCAGTTCTTC	CASSPGYEQFF
few	NA	TRBV11-2	TRBJ2-1	TGTGCCAGCAGCTTAGACGTCGATGGGTCCGGCGAGCAGTTCTTC	CASSLDVDGSGEQFF
NA	TRBD1	TRBV10-3	TRBJ1-5	TGTGCCATCAGTGGGGGACAGGCGATACAGCCCCAGCATTTT	CAISGGQAIQPQHF
few	NA	TRBV6-6	TRBJ1-5	TGTGCCGGTGGCGGGGACAATCAGCCCCAGCATTTT	CAGGGDNQPQHF
NA	NA	TRBV9	TRBJ1-1	TGTGCCAGCAGCGTTTTGTCTCAGGGTAACACTGAAGCTTTCTTT	CASSVLSQGNTEAFF
NA	TRBD2	TRBV6-4	TRBJ2-1	TGTGCCAGCAGTGCTACTAGCGGGTACAATGAGCAGTTCTTC	CASSATSGYNEQFF
NA	NA	TRBV18	TRBJ2-1	TGTGCCAGCTCACCACGGAACGGTGCTGTGGATGAGCAGTTCTTC	CASSPRNGAVDEQFF
NA	NA	TRBV11-2	TRBJ1-1	TGTGCCAGCAGCTTAGGAGCAACACGCACTGAAGCTTTCTTT	CASSLGATRTEAFF
NA	NA	TRBV24-1	TRBJ1-4	TGTGCCACCAGTGATTTCGGGGAAAAACTGTTTTTT	CATSDFGEKLFF
NA	TRBD1	TRBV6-5	TRBJ1-5	TGTGCCAGCAGAGCCGGGACAGTCCCCAATCAGCCCCAGCATTTT	CASRAGTVPNQPQHF
NA	NA	TRBV19	TRBJ1-5	TGTGCCAGTAGTCCCGGCCCCAGGGATCAGCCCCAGCATTTT	CASSPGPRDQPQHF
NA	NA	TRBV3-1/TRBV3-2	TRBJ1-6	TGTGCCAGCAGCCAAGAGTTCCTAAGTAATTCACCCCTCCACTTT	CASSQEFLSNSPLHF
NA	TRBD1	TRBV24-1	TRBJ2-1	TGTGCCACCGAAGCGGGACAGGGAAACAATGAGCAGTTCTTC	CATEAGQGNNEQFF
once	NA	TRBV2	TRBJ1-1	TGTGCCAGTGACAGAGACCTGAACACTGAAGCTTTCTTT	CASDRDLNTEAFF